The 14 T cell receptor beta chains reported below all come from one sample, sequenced in a study of blood T cell repertoires in COVID-19. Only in-frame clones appear in the TCRdb table, and some are missing; sequencing was by immunoSEQ multiplex PCR. This table has around 110,000 clones, over 75% appearing once. The sequenced sample consisted of peripheral blood. These TCRs come from a human donor with active COVID-19. The donor label of this sample is uncertain.

The V and J genes are TRBV5-1 and TRBJ2-3, with D maybe TRBD1 (7 bases). CDR1 and CDR2 (germline): SGHRS, YFSETQ. Trimming shortened V by 0 bases and J by 6 bases, and 17 bases separated the two germline ends. The CDR3 consists of 16 residues. The DNA for the CDR3 is TGCGCCAGCAGCTTGGCCGGAGGGGGCGCGTTGGATACGCAGTATTTT. It specifies CASSLAGGGALDTQYF.

The rearrangement links TRBV5-4 to TRBJ2-6; 7 bases agree with TRBD1. CDR3 length: 15 residues. CDR1 is SGHNT, CDR2 YYREEE, per germline (reference sequence). Unmatched junction bases numbered 4, after V lost 3 bases and J lost 4 bases. The CDR3 is CASSSNRGGANVLTF. Written as DNA, the CDR3 is TGTGCCAGCAGCTCCAACAGGGGAGGGGCCAACGTCCTGACTTTC.

CDR3 nucleotide sequence: TGCGCCAGCAGCTTGGACGTGAGCTCCTACAATGAGCAGTTCTTC. This sequence encodes CASSLDVSSYNEQFF. The rearrangement joins TRBV5-1 to TRBJ2-1; D gene ambiguous. The CDR3 has 15 amino acids. CDR1 and CDR2 from the germline V gene are SGHRS and YFSETQ. V was pared by 0 bases and J by 0 bases, with 7 bases between. Complete variable domain (other parts from reference TRBV5-1 and TRBJ2-1): KAGVTQTPRYLIKTRGQQVTLSCSPISGHRSVSWYQQTPGQGLQFLFEYFSETQRNKGNFPGRFSGRQFSNSRSEMNVSTLELGDSALYLCASSLDVSSYNEQFFGPGTRLTVL.

This clone was observed many times. At the DNA level, this CDR3 is encoded by other sequences in the same sample as well. This chain uses TRBV4-1 with TRBJ1-5, with a tentative D call TRBD1 (6 bases). V lost 3 bases, J lost 1 base, and 10 bases lay in between. This CDR3 is built from 15 residues. Germline loops: CDR1 MGHRA, CDR2 YSYEKL. CDR3 DNA sequence: TGCGCCAGCAGCCAGACCGGGACAAGCAATCAGCCCCAGCATTTT. Translating gives CASSQTGTSNQPQHF.

The chain recombines TRBV12-5 with TRBJ2-5, with 10 bases that match TRBD1. After removal of 0 bases from V and 2 bases from J, the junction contained 15 bases not matched to a gene. Germline lookup yields CDR1 LGHNT and CDR2 FRNRAP. The CDR3 extends over 20 amino acids. The CDR3 spells CASGLVPGTGVPQPQETQYF. The CDR3 DNA follows: TGTGCTAGTGGTTTGGTTCCCGGGACAGGGGTCCCCCAACCACAAGAGACCCAGTACTTC.

This chain connects TRBV27 to TRBJ2-4, with D perhaps TRBD1 (5 bases). Germline loops: CDR1 MNHEY, CDR2 SMNVEV (reference sequence). Trimming took off 5 bases at V and 0 bases at J, with 14 bases between the two ends. The CDR3 is made up of 16 amino acids. The CDR3 DNA follows: TGTGCCAGCAGTCCGAGGACACACCTAGCCAAAAACATTCAGTACTTC. It specifies CASSPRTHLAKNIQYF.

The chain joins TRBV18 to TRBJ2-2, with 7 bases fitting TRBD1. V shed 0 bases, J shed 1 base, and the junction held 5 bases outside the gene matches. Germline V gene lookup returns CDR1 KGHSH and CDR2 LQKENI. The CDR3 contains 17 residues. CDR3 sequence reads: CASSPPRGRRNTGELFF. The CDR3 nucleotides are TGTGCCAGCTCACCACCAAGGGGGCGACGGAACACCGGGGAGCTGTTTTTT.

This chain links TRBV19 with TRBJ1-1, with TRBD1 matching over 9 bases. CDR3 length equals 15 residues. Unmatched junction bases numbered 5, after V lost 1 base and J lost 5 bases. The germline V gene encodes CDR1 LNHDA and CDR2 SQIVND (reference sequence). CDR3 sequence reads: CASSIGTGTGTEAFF. CDR3 bases: TGTGCCAGTAGTATAGGCACCGGGACAGGGACTGAAGCTTTCTTT.

The chain has TRBV2 and TRBJ2-7; 7 nucleotides line up with TRBD1. Germline CDR1 SNHLY, CDR2 FYNNEI. Trimming removed 5 bases from V and 3 bases from J; junction bases left unmatched: 4. This CDR3 is built from 13 residues. For the CDR3, the DNA is TGTGCCAGCAGTAGGACAGGAGACTACGAGCAGTACTTC. Its protein product is CASSRTGDYEQYF.

This chain joins TRBV19 and TRBJ1-6; 12 bases are shared with TRBD1. The germline V gene encodes CDR1 LNHDA and CDR2 SQIVND (reference sequence). V lost 7 bases to trimming and J lost 10 bases; unmatched junction nucleotides: 14. The length of the CDR3 is 17 residues. CDR3 nucleotide sequence: TGTGCCAGTAAGCCCTATTCGACCGGGACAGGGGGCTCACCCCTCCACTTT. The encoded protein is CASKPYSTGTGGSPLHF.

V gene TRBV27 combines with J gene TRBJ2-3, with 8 positions matching TRBD1. Germline CDR1 MNHEY, CDR2 SMNVEV (reference sequence). The CDR3 runs 18 residues. V shed 3 bases and J 3 bases; nucleotides not matched to a gene: 14. The CDR3 loop reads CASSFKRRQGRMTDTQYF. In DNA, the CDR3 is TGTGCCAGCAGTTTTAAACGAAGACAGGGGAGAATGACAGATACGCAGTATTTT.

DNA for the CDR3: TGCGCCAGCAGCCAAGCACTCTCCTCAGGGGCCAGACTGTTTTTT. It translates to CASSQALSSGARLFF. The chain combines TRBV4-3 with TRBJ1-4; D is possibly TRBD1 (6 bases). Per germline, CDR1 LGHNA and CDR2 YSLEER. The CDR3 is 15 amino acids. Trimming left V 1 base short and J 13 bases short, with 19 bases between.

The chain links TRBV7-9 to TRBJ1-6; D call uncertain. The CDR3 is 15 residues long. Trimming took 0 bases from V and 7 from J, leaving 10 bases between them. CDR1 is SEHNR and CDR2 is FQNEAQ in the germline V gene (reference sequence). The CDR3 loop reads CASSLAQVRNSPLHF. The CDR3 region has the DNA TGTGCCAGCAGCTTAGCGCAAGTTAGAAATTCACCCCTCCACTTT.

V gene TRBV5-6 combines with J gene TRBJ1-1; D not resolved. This CDR3 is 12 amino acids long. From germline, CDR1 is SGHDT and CDR2 YYEEEE. V lost 0 bases to trimming and J lost 8 bases, with 8 bases between them. DNA of the CDR3: TGTGCCAGCAGCTTGGTCGAGGAAGAAGCTTTCTTT. Translated, it gives CASSLVEEEAFF.